The 21 T cell receptor beta chains below were found in one sample sequenced in a study of PD-L1 blockade in urothelial cancer. Libraries were prepared by immunoSEQ multiplex PCR; TCRdb keeps only in-frame clonotypes and omits some of them. Among tens of thousands of clones listed, 70% to 90% were seen once. Time point defined: peripheral blood 6 weeks after treatment start. The sample was PBMCs, taken around atezolizumab (anti-PD-L1) treatment. These receptors all stem from a man between 70 and 80 years old with urothelial cancer.

The chain joins TRBV19 to TRBJ2-1; 10 bases are shared with TRBD1. The CDR3 is made up of 17 amino acids. The V gene end was trimmed by 5 bases and the J gene end by 1 base; junction bases not matched to a gene: 8. The germline gives CDR1 LNHDA, CDR2 SQIVND (reference sequence). The CDR3 nucleotides read TGTGCCAGTAGTGGGAGGACAGGGGGGTTTTCCTACAATGAGCAGTTCTTC. This codes for CASSGRTGGFSYNEQFF. Full variable domain (missing parts from reference TRBV19 and TRBJ2-1): DGGITQSPKYLFRKEGQNVTLSCEQNLNHDAMYWYRQDPGQGLRLIYYSQIVNDFQKGDIAEGYSVSREKKESFPLTVTSAQKNPTAFYLCASSGRTGGFSYNEQFFGPGTRLTVL.

The V gene is TRBV19, the J gene TRBJ1-1, with D tentatively TRBD1 (6 bases). The CDR3 contains 14 residues. Germline CDR1 and CDR2: LNHDA and SQIVND (reference sequence). V was trimmed by 5 bases and J by 1 base, leaving 11 bases between them. CDR3 bases: TGTGCCAGTAGTCCCCGGGACAAGAACACTGAAGCTTTCTTT. Translating gives CASSPRDKNTEAFF.

This clone was recorded once. This chain joins TRBV4-2 and TRBJ2-1; D may be TRBD1 (5 bases). The germline gives CDR1 LGHNA, CDR2 YNFKEQ. V lost 0 bases to trimming and J lost 3 bases, with 15 bases between them. The CDR3 extends over 17 amino acids. The CDR3: CASSQDRSGPNYNEQFF. In nucleotides, the CDR3 is TGTGCCAGCAGCCAAGATCGGTCAGGGCCCAACTACAATGAGCAGTTCTTC.

The chain joins TRBV5-1 to TRBJ1-3; TRBD1 might be the D (5 bases). CDR1 SGHRS and CDR2 YFSETQ come from the germline V gene. V was cut by 4 bases and J by 4 bases, with 12 bases left in between. The CDR3 consists of 14 residues. The CDR3 loop is CASSPTEGGNTIYF. The CDR3 DNA reads TGCGCCAGCAGCCCGACGGAGGGGGGAAACACCATATATTTT.

CDR3 sequence: CASSDGQGGGAFF. CDR3 nucleotides: TGTGCCAGCAGCGATGGACAGGGTGGTGGAGCTTTCTTT. The rearrangement joins TRBV7-2 to TRBJ1-1, with 8 bases fitting TRBD1. The CDR3 spans 13 residues. V lost 5 bases, J lost 10 bases, and 9 bases stayed unmatched. The V gene's germline CDR1 is SGHTA and CDR2 FQGNSA.

The chain couples TRBV14 to TRBJ2-1, with 8 bases aligning to TRBD2. CDR1 and CDR2 from the germline V gene are SGHDN and FVKESK. The CDR3 is 13 amino acids. V lost 7 bases, J lost 4 bases, and 3 bases stayed unmatched. The CDR3 DNA sequence: TGTGCCAGCACCGCTAGCGGGTACAATGAGCAGTTCTTC. Translation: CASTASGYNEQFF.

The chain combines TRBV15 with TRBJ1-2, with D possibly TRBD1 on 6 matching bases. From germline, CDR1 is LNHNV and CDR2 YYDKDF (reference sequence). Trimming pared 2 bases from V and 5 bases from J, leaving 15 bases between. This CDR3 is built from 15 residues. The CDR3 nucleotides are TGTGCCACCAGCAGAACGAGACAGGACCCGTATGGCTACACCTTC. The encoded protein is CATSRTRQDPYGYTF.

The chain is built from TRBV7-8 and TRBJ2-7; 12 bases align to TRBD1. Germline V CDR1 and CDR2: SGHVS, FQNEAQ. The CDR3 spans 15 residues. With V trimmed by 5 bases and J by 6 bases, 8 bases remained unmatched. The CDR3 loop reads CASSLWDRGPLEQYF. The CDR3 DNA follows: TGTGCCAGCAGCCTCTGGGACAGGGGGCCCCTCGAGCAGTACTTC.

The chain carries TRBV2 and TRBJ1-1; a weak D match, TRBD1 (5 bases). The CDR3 covers 14 residues. Trimming pared 6 bases from V and 1 base from J, leaving 12 bases between. CDR1 is SNHLY, CDR2 FYNNEI, per germline. For the CDR3, the DNA is TGTGCCAGCAGGGCGGACACTACGAACACTGAAGCTTTCTTT. It yields the protein CASRADTTNTEAFF.

The chain employs TRBV28 and TRBJ2-2; D may be TRBD1 (5 bases). V was cut by 7 bases and J by 1 base, with 10 bases left in between. The CDR3 has 14 amino acids. CDR1 MDHEN and CDR2 SYDVKM come from the germline V gene. CDR3 DNA: TGTGCCAGCATGACAGATGTGAACACCGGGGAGCTGTTTTTT. The encoded protein is CASMTDVNTGELFF.

The chain couples TRBV12-5 to TRBJ2-1; 7 nucleotides line up with TRBD1. This CDR3 has 16 residues. The V and J ends lost 1 base and 5 bases, in that order; junction bases with no gene match: 8. Per germline, CDR1 LGHNT and CDR2 FRNRAP. Here the CDR3 DNA reads TGTGCTAGTGGTTTGGGAATTCAGACAGGGCACAATGAGCAGTTCTTC. The encoded protein is CASGLGIQTGHNEQFF. Using reference TRBV12-5 and TRBJ2-1 for the parts outside the CDR3, the full variable domain is DARVTQTPRHKVTEMGQEVTMRCQPILGHNTVFWYRQTMMQGLELLAYFRNRAPLDDSGMPKDRFSAEMPDATLATLKIQPSEPRDSAVYFCASGLGIQTGHNEQFFGPGTRLTVL.

The chain recombines TRBV7-2 with TRBJ2-7; TRBD2 aligns across 9 bases. This CDR3 contains 14 residues. Germline CDR1 is SGHTA and CDR2 is FQGNSA. V shed 5 bases and J 5 bases; nucleotides not matched to a gene: 7. The CDR3 DNA reads TGTGCCAGCAGCCCCCGGACTAGCGCAGACGAGCAGTACTTC. Translated: CASSPRTSADEQYF.

V is TRBV2 and J is TRBJ1-1, with 9 bases matching TRBD1. CDR1 and CDR2 from the germline V gene are SNHLY and FYNNEI. The CDR3 is 14 residues long. The trim removed 9 bases at V and 3 bases at J, leaving 8 bases unmatched. Here the CDR3 reads CARSWTGEDTEAFF. The CDR3 region has the DNA TGTGCCAGGTCTTGGACAGGGGAGGACACTGAAGCTTTCTTT.

The V and J genes are TRBV11-2 and TRBJ2-7; TRBD2 might be the D (6 bases). CDR1 SGHAT and CDR2 FQNNGV come from the germline V gene. The CDR3 runs to 14 residues. V lost 5 bases and J 1 base, leaving 12 bases between the germline ends. CDR3 loop: CASSLISGSYEQYF. CDR3 sequence (DNA): TGTGCCAGCAGCCTGATTAGCGGATCCTACGAGCAGTACTTC. The full variable domain, completed using reference TRBV11-2 and TRBJ2-7, is EAGVAQSPRYKIIEKRQSVAFWCNPISGHATLYWYQQILGQGPKLLIQFQNNGVVDDSQLPKDRFSAERLKGVDSTLKIQPAKLEDSAVYLCASSLISGSYEQYFGPGTRLTVT.

The chain is built from TRBV6-6 and TRBJ2-1; 10 nucleotides line up with TRBD1. Trimming took 7 bases from V and 5 from J; bases not matched to a gene: 8. The CDR3 length is 15 residues. The germline gives CDR1 MNHNY, CDR2 SVGAGI (reference sequence). CDR3 residues: CASKSPGTGDNEQFF. The CDR3 DNA reads as TGTGCCAGCAAATCCCCCGGGACAGGGGACAATGAGCAGTTCTTC.

The chain recombines TRBV14 with TRBJ2-1; 11 bases match TRBD2. This CDR3 is 18 amino acids long. Germline V gene data show CDR1 as SGHDN and CDR2 as FVKESK. V shed 1 base and J 5 bases; nucleotides not matched to a gene: 10. The CDR3 sequence is CASSQGFLAGGGNNEQFF. The CDR3 DNA reads as TGTGCCAGCAGCCAAGGCTTCCTAGCGGGAGGAGGAAACAATGAGCAGTTCTTC.

The CDR3 nucleotides read TGTGCCAGCAGCTTACAAGGGACTTACCCCCTCAATGAGCAGTTCTTC. This codes for CASSLQGTYPLNEQFF. V gene TRBV7-2 combines with J gene TRBJ2-1, with D perhaps TRBD2 (6 bases). The V gene's germline CDR1 is SGHTA and CDR2 FQGNSA. This CDR3 comprises 16 residues. Trimming left V 2 bases short and J 6 bases short, with 17 bases between.

The chain links TRBV2 to TRBJ1-2; D not resolved. In germline, CDR1 is SNHLY, CDR2 FYNNEI. V was cut by 11 bases and J by 0 bases, with 13 bases left in between. The CDR3 spans 13 residues. This chain's CDR3 is CAVAREANYGYTF. Written as DNA, the CDR3 is TGTGCCGTGGCCCGGGAGGCTAACTATGGCTACACCTTC.

V usage is TRBV2 and J usage is TRBJ1-4; D unclear. CDR1 SNHLY and CDR2 FYNNEI come from the germline V gene. Trimming removed 6 bases at V and 8 bases at J, with 10 bases between. CDR3 length: 12 residues. CDR3 sequence: CASSSGREKLFF. The CDR3 DNA reads TGTGCCAGCAGCTCGGGGAGGGAAAAACTGTTTTTT. The full variable domain, completed using reference TRBV2 and TRBJ1-4, is EPEVTQTPSHQVTQMGQEVILRCVPISNHLYFYWYRQILGQKVEFLVSFYNNEISEKSEIFDDQFSVERPDGSNFTLKIRSTKLEDSAMYFCASSSGREKLFFGSGTQLSVL.

The CDR3 region is CASSLHRGDTQYF. The DNA for the CDR3 is TGTGCCAGCAGCTTACATCGGGGAGATACGCAGTATTTT. The chain has TRBV7-2 and TRBJ2-3; possible D gene TRBD2, 5 bases. The CDR3 runs to 13 residues. V was trimmed by 2 bases and J by 5 bases, leaving 8 bases between them. CDR1 SGHTA and CDR2 FQGNSA come from the germline V gene.

V gene TRBV5-4 combines with J gene TRBJ2-1; TRBD2 aligns across 8 bases. Germline V gene data show CDR1 as SGHNT and CDR2 as YYREEE (reference sequence). The CDR3 has 13 amino acids. Trimming took 4 bases from V and 10 from J; bases not matched to a gene: 7. CDR3 nucleotides: TGTGCCAGCAGCCCCGGACTAGCTCAGGAGCAGTTCTTC. Translation: CASSPGLAQEQFF. The variable domain in full, completed from reference TRBV5-4 and TRBJ2-1, reads ETGVTQSPTHLIKTRGQQVTLRCSSQSGHNTVSWYQQALGQGPQFIFQYYREEENGRGNFPPRFSGLQFPNYSSELNVNALELDDSALYLCASSPGLAQEQFFGPGTRLTVL.